The present entry profiles one T cell receptor (beta chain) with its context. PCR primers comprised 60 Vbeta and 13 Jbeta primers. As originally analysed: Some 11 million of the roughly 80 million unique TCR beta chains counted in a later analysis were shared. Method: immunoSEQ multiplex PCR; TCRdb's copy keeps in-frame clones and lacks some. That table gives V, J and clone size, and the DNA gave D and trimming. The sample records some 190,000 clones, roughly 76% being singletons. The J segment lost 4 bases and the V segment lost 5 bases, leaving 5 bases of the junction unmatched. The germline V gene encodes CDR1 SGHVS and CDR2 FNYEAQ. The CDR3 has 14 amino acids. The data are from a study of cytomegalovirus exposure and HLA in healthy donors.

Input material: PBMCs. The sequence came from a woman aged 25 to 39 in good health and CMV-seropositive. The chain joins TRBV7-6 to TRBJ1-1, with 9 bases identical to TRBD1. The CDR3 spells CASSRDRAGTEAFF. The CDR3 DNA is TGTGCCAGCAGCCGGGACAGGGCTGGCACTGAAGCTTTCTTT.